Shown below are 4 T cell receptor beta chains from a single sample sequenced in a study of T-cell memory formation after mild COVID-19. TCRdb reprocessed the 5' RACE reads with MiXCR, giving one entry per CDR3 protein. Seen here are hundreds of thousands of distinct CDR3 sequences, 28% observed once, and the top ten hold about 14%. The specimen was PBMCs or a T cell subset sorted from them (not recorded which). The receptors come from an adult woman who had mild COVID-19 (a few samples of this study predate the infection). Cell type and time point are not known.

V gene TRBV20-1 combines with J gene TRBJ1-1; 7 bases align to TRBD1. Trimming took 8 bases from V and 4 from J; bases not matched to a gene: 1. The CDR3 has 10 amino acids. The germline V gene has CDR1 DFQATT and CDR2 SNEGSKA (reference sequence). CDR3 residues: CSTGATEAFF. CDR3 nucleotide sequence: TGCAGTACAGGGGCCACTGAAGCTTTCTTT.

CDR3 residues: CASSLVTDPQYF. The CDR3 bases are TGTGCCAGCAGCTTAGTTACGGATCCCCAGTATTTT. The chain uses TRBV11-3 and TRBJ2-3; D is unresolved. This CDR3 spans 12 amino acids. V was shortened by 1 base and J by 12 bases, with 11 bases between the two germline ends. Germline lookup yields CDR1 SGHNT and CDR2 YENEEA.

The chain carries TRBV30 and TRBJ1-1, with D perhaps TRBD1 (5 bases). V was clipped by 0 bases and J by 7 bases, with 18 bases between them. Germline CDR1 GTSNPN, CDR2 SVGIG (reference sequence). There are 15 residues in the CDR3. The CDR3 region has the DNA TGTGCCTGGAGTGTCTTGGGTGGGGCGCGGGGTGAAGCTTTCTTT. It encodes CAWSVLGGARGEAFF.

The V and J genes are TRBV29-1 and TRBJ1-1; possibly TRBD1 for D (5 bases). Germline V gene data show CDR1 as SQVTM and CDR2 as ANQGSEA. The CDR3 has 13 residues. V was cut by 6 bases and J by 1 base, with 12 bases left in between. CDR3: CSVARQGNTEAFF. The CDR3 bases are TGCAGCGTCGCTAGGCAGGGGAACACTGAAGCTTTCTTT.